The TCR beta chain under discussion was sequenced for a study of T cell responses to AZD1222 COVID-19 vaccine. Study conclusions and caveats: Only after the peak T cell response were repertoires sampled.

This clone was observed once. The antigen is undetermined. Data came from immunoSEQ multiplex PCR; TCRdb stores just in-frame clones and leaves some out. The sample records around 100,000 clones, about 85% being singletons. V was clipped by 4 bases and J by 10 bases, with 16 bases between them. Germline loops: CDR1 SEHNR, CDR2 FQNEAQ (reference sequence). The length of the CDR3 is 13 residues. The sequence came from an adult in good health. This chain links TRBV7-9 with TRBJ1-1; D gene uncertain. The material sequenced was peripheral blood, taken on day 0 of AZD1222 vaccination. This chain's CDR3 is CASSSRRGVGAFF. In DNA form, the CDR3 reads TGTGCCAGCAGCTCGAGACGCGGAGTGGGAGCTTTCTTT.